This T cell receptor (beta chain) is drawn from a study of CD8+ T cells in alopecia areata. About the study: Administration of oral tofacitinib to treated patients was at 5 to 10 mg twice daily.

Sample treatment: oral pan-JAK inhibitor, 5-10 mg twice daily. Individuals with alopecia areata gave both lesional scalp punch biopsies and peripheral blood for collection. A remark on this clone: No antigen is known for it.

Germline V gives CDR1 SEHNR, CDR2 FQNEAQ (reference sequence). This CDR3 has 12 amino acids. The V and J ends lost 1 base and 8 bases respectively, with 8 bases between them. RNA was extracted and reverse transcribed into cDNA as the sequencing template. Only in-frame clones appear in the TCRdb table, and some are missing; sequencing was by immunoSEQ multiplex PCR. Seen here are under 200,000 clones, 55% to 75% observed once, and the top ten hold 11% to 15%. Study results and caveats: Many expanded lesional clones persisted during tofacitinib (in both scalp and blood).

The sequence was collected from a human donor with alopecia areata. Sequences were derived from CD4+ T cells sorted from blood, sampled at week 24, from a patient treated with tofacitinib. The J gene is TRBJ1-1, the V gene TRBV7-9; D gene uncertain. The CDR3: CASSLVSQEAFF. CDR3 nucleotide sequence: TGTGCCAGCAGCTTAGTTTCCCAAGAAGCTTTCTTT.